Detailed here is one T cell receptor beta chain. Using genomic DNA as the template, TCR beta VDJ and CDR3 profiling was carried out. Via MiXCR, TCRdb re-called the reads, giving one row per CDR3 protein. This repertoire shows around 140,000 distinct CDR3 sequences, about 40% found once; its top ten account for 8% to 9%. This sample stems from a study of CD8+CD57+ T cells in acquired aplastic anemia. Study details: Sorted CD4+ and CD8+ cells gave a mean 3.2 ug DNA, range about 0.19 to 27.4 ug.

V shed 3 bases, J shed 5 bases, and the junction held 6 bases outside the gene matches. Germline lookup yields CDR1 SGDLS and CDR2 YYNGEE. The CDR3 has 15 residues. The chain combines TRBV9 with TRBJ2-2, with TRBD1 identical over 8 bases. Sequencing was carried out using sorted CD4+, CD8+, or CD8+CD57+ T cells (not recorded which) from PBMCs. This TCR derives from a human donor in good health, serving as a control. CDR3 loop: CASSGTGSMTGELFF. The CDR3 DNA reads as TGTGCCAGCAGCGGGACAGGGAGCATGACCGGGGAGCTGTTTTTT.